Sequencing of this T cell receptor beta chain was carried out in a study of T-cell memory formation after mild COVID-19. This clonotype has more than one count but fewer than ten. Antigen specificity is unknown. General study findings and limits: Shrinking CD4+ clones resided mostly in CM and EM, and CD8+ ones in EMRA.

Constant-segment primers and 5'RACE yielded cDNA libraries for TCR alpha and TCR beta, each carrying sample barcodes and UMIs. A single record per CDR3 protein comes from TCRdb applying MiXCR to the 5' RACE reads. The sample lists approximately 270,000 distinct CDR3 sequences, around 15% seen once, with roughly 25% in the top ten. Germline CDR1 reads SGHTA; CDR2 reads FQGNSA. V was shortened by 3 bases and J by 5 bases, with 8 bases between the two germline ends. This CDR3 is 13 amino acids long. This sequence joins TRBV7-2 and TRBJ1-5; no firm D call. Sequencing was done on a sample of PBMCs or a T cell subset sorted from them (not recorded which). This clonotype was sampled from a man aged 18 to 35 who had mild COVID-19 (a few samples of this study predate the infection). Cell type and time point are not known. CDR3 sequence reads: CASSFDQYQPQHF. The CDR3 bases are TGTGCCAGCAGCTTTGACCAGTATCAGCCCCAGCATTTT. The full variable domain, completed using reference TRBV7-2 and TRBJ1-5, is GAGVSQSPSNKVTEKGKDVELRCDPISGHTALYWYRQSLGQGLEFLIYFQGNSAPDKSGLPSDRFSAERTGGSVSTLTIQRTQQEDSAVYLCASSFDQYQPQHFGDGTRLSIL.